The clone carrying this T cell receptor (beta chain) was seen a single time. Its antigen is still unknown. Trimming stripped 6 bases from V and 3 bases from J, with 11 bases between. CDR1 MNHEY and CDR2 SVGAGI come from the germline V gene. This CDR3 is 14 amino acids long. This entry comes from a study of lymphopenia after photon versus proton radiotherapy. General study findings and limits: Better survival with proton therapy was suggested as possible, not demonstrated. Proton therapy kept repertoires fairly stable, unlike photons, which gained effector/memory cells. Post-nadir diversity loss with photons came from oligoclonal expansion, particularly CD8+ Temra cells.

Profiling relied on immunoSEQ multiplex PCR, and the TCRdb table lists in-frame clones only, not all of them. The table includes 65,000 to 85,000 clones, around 92% detected once. The origin of this receptor is a woman in her thirties or forties with cholangiocarcinoma. Material: peripheral blood, obtained from a patient treated with photon-based radiotherapy. The chain uses TRBV6-5 and TRBJ1-4, with D unresolved. In nucleotides, the CDR3 is TGTGCCAGCAGAAGGGTCTCGGCTAATGAAAAACTGTTTTTT. This codes for CASRRVSANEKLFF.